Presented here are 13 T cell receptor beta chains from one specimen sequenced in a study of early T cells in non-severe SARS-CoV-2 infection. One entry per CDR3 protein, called by TCRdb with MiXCR from the 5' RACE reads. This table has some 96,000 distinct CDR3 sequences, about 15% appearing once. The sample taken for sequencing was whole blood. The receptor set was obtained from an adult who was a healthcare worker with PCR-confirmed SARS-CoV-2 infection or an uninfected control (not recorded which).

This clonotype was recorded many times. The chain is built from TRBV20-1 and TRBJ1-3; D is uncertain. The CDR3 is 14 amino acids. Germline loops: CDR1 DFQATT, CDR2 SNEGSKA (reference sequence). Trimming removed 2 bases at V and 8 bases at J, with 16 bases between. The CDR3 here is CSARPWSQQDTIYF. CDR3 nucleotides: TGCAGTGCTAGACCATGGAGTCAGCAAGACACCATATATTTT.

A few counts support this clonotype. V gene TRBV19 combines with J gene TRBJ2-1; TRBD1 is a possible D gene (5 bases). The CDR3 loop spans 15 amino acids. Looked up from germline, CDR1 is LNHDA and CDR2 is SQIVND (reference sequence). With 4 bases removed from V and 7 bases from J, the gap between germline ends came to 17 bases. CDR3 DNA sequence: TGTGCCAGTAGTAAAGGACAAGGACCAAGAAATGAGCAGTTCTTC. It translates to CASSKGQGPRNEQFF. Full variable domain (outside the CDR3, taken from reference TRBV19 and TRBJ2-1): DGGITQSPKYLFRKEGQNVTLSCEQNLNHDAMYWYRQDPGQGLRLIYYSQIVNDFQKGDIAEGYSVSREKKESFPLTVTSAQKNPTAFYLCASSKGQGPRNEQFFGPGTRLTVL.

This clonotype appeared a few times. The chain employs TRBV11-2 and TRBJ2-1, with 9 bases lining up with TRBD1. The CDR3 loop spans 16 amino acids. Trimming cost V 5 bases and J 3 bases; bases outside gene matches: 8. Germline CDR1 SGHAT, CDR2 FQNNGV. CDR3 DNA sequence: TGTGCCAGCAGCCCAGTGACAGGGGGAGACTACAATGAGCAGTTCTTC. Translated: CASSPVTGGDYNEQFF.

This chain connects TRBV6-1 to TRBJ2-3; TRBD2 aligns across 7 bases. The V gene end was trimmed by 7 bases and the J gene end by 8 bases; junction bases not matched to a gene: 9. Germline V lookup: CDR1 MNHNS, CDR2 SASEGT. CDR3 length: 13 residues. CDR3 DNA: TGTGCCAGCATCTGGGGAGGGACGGGTACGCAGTATTTT. Encoded protein: CASIWGGTGTQYF.

The chain links TRBV30 to TRBJ1-1; D not certain. V dropped 1 base and J dropped 6 bases, with 6 bases sitting between them. From germline, CDR1 is GTSNPN and CDR2 SVGIG (reference sequence). The CDR3 sequence is 11 residues long. The CDR3 reads CAWSDFAEAFF. CDR3 nucleotide sequence: TGTGCCTGGAGTGATTTCGCTGAAGCTTTCTTT.

A remark on this clonotype: A much bigger clone sits one base away, suggesting this may be a read error. The rearrangement uses TRBV11-2 and TRBJ2-1, with 16 bases aligning to TRBD2. J was trimmed by 8 bases and V by 4 bases; bases with no gene match: 2. There are 15 residues in the CDR3. From germline, CDR1 is SGHAT and CDR2 FQNNGV. This CDR3 reads CASSSGTSGRDEQFF. The CDR3 DNA is TGTGCCAGCAGCTCCGGGACTAGCGGGAGGGATGAGCAGTTCTTC.

The chain couples TRBV2 to TRBJ2-7; the D is unclear. This CDR3 comprises 13 residues. Trimming shortened V by 9 bases and J by 1 base, and 13 bases separated the two germline ends. CDR1 SNHLY and CDR2 FYNNEI come from the germline V gene. DNA for the CDR3: TGTGCCAGTGAAGACCCGAGGTCCTACGAGCAGTACTTC. It yields the protein CASEDPRSYEQYF.

Here the CDR3 reads CASSLGGGLGTYEQYF. The CDR3 region has the DNA TGTGCCAGCAGCTTAGGGGGCGGACTAGGAACCTACGAGCAGTACTTC. V gene TRBV7-2 combines with J gene TRBJ2-7; TRBD2 aligns across 7 bases. Germline V gene data show CDR1 as SGHTA and CDR2 as FQGNSA. The CDR3 loop spans 16 amino acids. V lost 1 base to trimming and J lost 2 bases; unmatched junction nucleotides: 8.

This clonotype was detected a few times. The J gene is TRBJ2-3, the V gene TRBV9, with D possibly being TRBD1 (6 bases). Trimming stripped 4 bases from V and 4 bases from J, with 10 bases between. The CDR3 runs 13 residues. Germline values: CDR1 SGDLS, CDR2 YYNGEE. CDR3 in amino acids: CASSSTGSDTQYF. The CDR3 coding sequence is TGTGCCAGCAGCTCCACAGGGTCAGATACGCAGTATTTT.

The V and J genes are TRBV13 and TRBJ2-1, with 7 nucleotides matching TRBD2. Looked up from germline, CDR1 is PRHDT and CDR2 is FYEKMQ (reference sequence). The CDR3 consists of 13 residues. V gave up 6 bases and J gave up 4 bases; unmatched junction bases: 3. The CDR3 loop reads CASRLAIYNEQFF. CDR3 in DNA: TGTGCCAGCAGACTAGCGATTTACAATGAGCAGTTCTTC. The full variable domain, rest sourced from reference TRBV13 and TRBJ2-1, is AAGVIQSPRHLIKEKRETATLKCYPIPRHDTVYWYQQGPGQDPQFLISFYEKMQSDKGSIPDRFSAQQFSDYHSELNMSSLELGDSALYFCASRLAIYNEQFFGPGTRLTVL.

The gene calls are TRBV20-1 and TRBJ2-3; 8 bases are a match to TRBD2. Germline V gene data show CDR1 as DFQATT and CDR2 as SNEGSKA (reference sequence). The CDR3 has 12 amino acids. V was pared by 7 bases and J by 7 bases, with 7 bases of the junction left unmatched. DNA for the CDR3: TGCAGTGAAGCGGGAGTTGGAAATACGCAGTATTTT. It is translated as CSEAGVGNTQYF.

This clonotype is labeled medium-sized. The chain links TRBV4-3 to TRBJ2-7, with D unresolved. The V gene's germline CDR1 is LGHNA and CDR2 YSLEER. The CDR3 runs 16 residues. Trimming stripped 0 bases from V and 3 bases from J, with 15 bases between. The CDR3 coding sequence is TGCGCCAGCAGCCAAGATTGGGGATTCCCCGTCTACGAGCAGTACTTC. It is translated as CASSQDWGFPVYEQYF.

In this sample, this clonotype turned up a few times. The chain combines TRBV20-1 with TRBJ2-3; D gene uncertain. Trimming took 0 bases from V and 7 from J, leaving 14 bases between them. Germline V CDR1 and CDR2: DFQATT, SNEGSKA (reference sequence). There are 14 residues in the CDR3. This CDR3 is CSARDPVTMYTQYF. CDR3 coding DNA: TGCAGTGCTAGAGATCCTGTGACGATGTATACGCAGTATTTT.